This T cell receptor beta chain was identified during a study of Graves' ophthalmopathy and Graves' hyperthyroidism. Study-level background: Peripheral blood collection took place at initial diagnosis, before any treatment. Regarding the study as a whole: The authors also found most expanded thyroid clonotypes above 0.001 frequency in blood. Sensitivity of roughly 88% and specificity of about 84% were achieved when a 13-signature model separated ophthalmopathy from stable hyperthyroidism.

Having ophthalmopathy, the donors showed moderate-to-severe activity, CAS ≥3 and NOSPECS ≥4, with disease lasting under 3 months. A word on this clonotype: Its antigen is undetermined.

This CDR3 spans 15 amino acids. From germline, CDR1 is SGHAT and CDR2 FQNNGV. With 4 bases removed from V and 0 bases from J, the gap between germline ends came to 9 bases. Amplification of the TCR beta CDR3 regions used RNA transcripts (as template). First-round RT-PCR with HTBI primers preceded a second-round multiplex PCR. TCRdb analysed the multiplex PCR reads with MiXCR anew, one entry per CDR3 protein. Of about 740,000 distinct CDR3 sequences in the sample, roughly 40% were seen once. Specimen: peripheral blood. The chain carries TRBV11-2 and TRBJ2-2; D may be TRBD1 (5 bases). The sequence derives from an adult man with Graves' ophthalmopathy. The CDR3 nucleotides are TGTGCCAGCAGCTATAGGGGCACGAACACCGGGGAGCTGTTTTTT. This codes for CASSYRGTNTGELFF.